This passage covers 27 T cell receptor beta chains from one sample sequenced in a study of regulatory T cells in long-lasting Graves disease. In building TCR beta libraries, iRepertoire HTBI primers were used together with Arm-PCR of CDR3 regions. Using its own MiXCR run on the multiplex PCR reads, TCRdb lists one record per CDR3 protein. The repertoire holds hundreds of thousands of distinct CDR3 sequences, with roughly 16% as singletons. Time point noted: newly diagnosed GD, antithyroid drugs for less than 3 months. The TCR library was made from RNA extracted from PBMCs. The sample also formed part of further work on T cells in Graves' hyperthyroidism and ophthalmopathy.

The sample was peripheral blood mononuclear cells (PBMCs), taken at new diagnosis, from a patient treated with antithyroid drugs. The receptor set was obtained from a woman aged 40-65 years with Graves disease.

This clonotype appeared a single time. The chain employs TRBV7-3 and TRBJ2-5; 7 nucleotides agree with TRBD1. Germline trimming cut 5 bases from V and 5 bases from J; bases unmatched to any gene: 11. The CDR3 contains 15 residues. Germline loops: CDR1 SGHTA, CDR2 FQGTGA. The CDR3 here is CASSPWGQGEETQYF. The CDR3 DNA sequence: TGTGCCAGCAGCCCATGGGGTCAGGGGGAGGAGACCCAGTACTTC. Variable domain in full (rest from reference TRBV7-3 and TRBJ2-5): GAGVSQTPSNKVTEKGKYVELRCDPISGHTALYWYRQSLGQGPEFLIYFQGTGAADDSGLPNDRFFAVRPEGSVSTLKIQRTERGDSAVYLCASSPWGQGEETQYFGPGTRLLVL.

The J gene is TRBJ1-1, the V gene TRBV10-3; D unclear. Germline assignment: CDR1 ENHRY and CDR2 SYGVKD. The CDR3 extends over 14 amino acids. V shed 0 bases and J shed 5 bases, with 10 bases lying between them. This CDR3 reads CAISESGVGTEAFF. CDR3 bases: TGTGCCATCAGTGAGTCTGGGGTTGGAACTGAAGCTTTCTTT.

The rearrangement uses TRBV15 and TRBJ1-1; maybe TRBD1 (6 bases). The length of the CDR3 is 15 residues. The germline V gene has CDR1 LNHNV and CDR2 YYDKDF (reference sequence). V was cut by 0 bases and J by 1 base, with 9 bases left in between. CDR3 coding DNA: TGTGCCACCAGCAGAGAGTGGGGGCCGAACACTGAAGCTTTCTTT. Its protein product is CATSREWGPNTEAFF.

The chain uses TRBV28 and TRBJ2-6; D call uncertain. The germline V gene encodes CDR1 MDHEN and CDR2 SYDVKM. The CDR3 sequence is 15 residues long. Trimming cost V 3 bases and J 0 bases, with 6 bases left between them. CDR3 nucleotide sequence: TGTGCCAGCAGTTTCCCCCACTCTGGGGCCAACGTCCTGACTTTC. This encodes CASSFPHSGANVLTF.

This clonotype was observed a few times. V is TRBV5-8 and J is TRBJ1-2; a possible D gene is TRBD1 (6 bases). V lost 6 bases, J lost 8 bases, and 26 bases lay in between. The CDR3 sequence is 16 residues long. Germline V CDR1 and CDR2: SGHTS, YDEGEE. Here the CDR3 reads CASTPGQIMGEGGYTF. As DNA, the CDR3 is TGTGCCAGCACCCCCGGACAGATTATGGGGGAAGGGGGCTACACCTTC.

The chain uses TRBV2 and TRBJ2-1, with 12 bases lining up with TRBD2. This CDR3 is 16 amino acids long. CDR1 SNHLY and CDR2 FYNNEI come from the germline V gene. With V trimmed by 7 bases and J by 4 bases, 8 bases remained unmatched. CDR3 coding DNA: TGTGCCAGCACCCCTAGCGGGGGGGCTTTATACAATGAGCAGTTCTTC. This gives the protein CASTPSGGALYNEQFF.

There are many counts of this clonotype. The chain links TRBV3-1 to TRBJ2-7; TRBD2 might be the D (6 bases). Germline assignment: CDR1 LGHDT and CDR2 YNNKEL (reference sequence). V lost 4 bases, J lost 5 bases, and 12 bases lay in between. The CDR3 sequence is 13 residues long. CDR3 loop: CASSLGGTDEQYF. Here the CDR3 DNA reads TGTGCCAGCAGCCTGGGAGGTACGGACGAGCAGTACTTC.

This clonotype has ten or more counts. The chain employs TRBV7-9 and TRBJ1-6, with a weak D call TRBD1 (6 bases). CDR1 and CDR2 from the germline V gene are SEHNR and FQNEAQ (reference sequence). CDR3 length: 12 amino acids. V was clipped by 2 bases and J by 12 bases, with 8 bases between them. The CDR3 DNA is TGTGCCAGCAGCTTACAACAGGGACCCCTCCACTTT. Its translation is CASSLQQGPLHF.

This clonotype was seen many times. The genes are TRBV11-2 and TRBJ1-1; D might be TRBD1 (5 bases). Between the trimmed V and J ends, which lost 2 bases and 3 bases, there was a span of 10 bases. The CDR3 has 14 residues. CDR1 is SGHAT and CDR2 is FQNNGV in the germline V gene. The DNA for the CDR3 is TGTGCCAGCAGCTTAAGTGAGGGGTACACTGAAGCTTTCTTT. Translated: CASSLSEGYTEAFF.

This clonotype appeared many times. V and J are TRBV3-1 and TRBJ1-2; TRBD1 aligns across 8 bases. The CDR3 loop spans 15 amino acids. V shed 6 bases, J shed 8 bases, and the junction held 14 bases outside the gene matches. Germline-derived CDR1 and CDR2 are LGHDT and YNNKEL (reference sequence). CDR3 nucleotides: TGTGCCAGCAGTCTCCCGGGACAGGCGAGAGAGGGCTACACCTTC. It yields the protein CASSLPGQAREGYTF.

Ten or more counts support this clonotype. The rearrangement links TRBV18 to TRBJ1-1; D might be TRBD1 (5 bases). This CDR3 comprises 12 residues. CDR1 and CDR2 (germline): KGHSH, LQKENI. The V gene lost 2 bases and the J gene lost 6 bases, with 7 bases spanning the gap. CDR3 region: CASSPGAAEAFF. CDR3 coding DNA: TGTGCCAGCTCACCAGGGGCAGCTGAAGCTTTCTTT.

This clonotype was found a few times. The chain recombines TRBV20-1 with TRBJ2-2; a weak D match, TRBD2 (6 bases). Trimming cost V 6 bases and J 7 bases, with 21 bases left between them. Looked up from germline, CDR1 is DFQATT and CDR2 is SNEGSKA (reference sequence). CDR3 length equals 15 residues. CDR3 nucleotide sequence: TGCAGTGCCACCCGGGGCGGCGGGGTTGTCGGGGAGCTGTTTTTT. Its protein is CSATRGGGVVGELFF.

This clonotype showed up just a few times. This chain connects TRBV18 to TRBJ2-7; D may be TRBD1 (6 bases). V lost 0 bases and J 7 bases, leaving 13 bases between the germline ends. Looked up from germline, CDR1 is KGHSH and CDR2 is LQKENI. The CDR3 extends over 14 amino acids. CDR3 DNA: TGTGCCAGCTCACCACCGCAGGGACAAGAGGAGCAGTACTTC. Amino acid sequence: CASSPPQGQEEQYF.

CDR3 bases: TGCAGCGTTGATAAGGGTTGGGGCTACACCTTC. Translating it yields CSVDKGWGYTF. V is TRBV29-1 and J is TRBJ1-2; D not resolved. This CDR3 has 11 amino acids. Germline assignment: CDR1 SQVTM and CDR2 ANQGSEA. The V and J ends lost 3 bases and 8 bases respectively, with 10 bases between them.

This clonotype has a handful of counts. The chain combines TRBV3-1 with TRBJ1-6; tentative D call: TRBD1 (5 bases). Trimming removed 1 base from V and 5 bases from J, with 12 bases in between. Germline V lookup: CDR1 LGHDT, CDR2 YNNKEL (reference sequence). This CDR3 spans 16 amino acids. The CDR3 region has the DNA TGTGCCAGCAGCCAAGCGGGGGGGGGGGATAATTCACCCCTCCACTTT. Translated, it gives CASSQAGGGDNSPLHF.

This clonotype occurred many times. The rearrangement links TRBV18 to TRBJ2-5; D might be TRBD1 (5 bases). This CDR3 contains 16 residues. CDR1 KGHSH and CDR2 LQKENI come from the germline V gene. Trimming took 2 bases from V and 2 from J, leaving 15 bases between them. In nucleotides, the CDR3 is TGTGCCAGCTCACCATTCATCGGGCAGGGACAAGAGACCCAGTACTTC. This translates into CASSPFIGQGQETQYF.

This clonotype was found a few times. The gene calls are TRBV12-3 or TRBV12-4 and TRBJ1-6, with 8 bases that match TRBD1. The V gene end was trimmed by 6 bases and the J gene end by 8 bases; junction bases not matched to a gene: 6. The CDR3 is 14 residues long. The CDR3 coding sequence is TGTGCCAGCAGGCTGACAGGGGTTTATTCACCCCTCCACTTT. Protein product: CASRLTGVYSPLHF.

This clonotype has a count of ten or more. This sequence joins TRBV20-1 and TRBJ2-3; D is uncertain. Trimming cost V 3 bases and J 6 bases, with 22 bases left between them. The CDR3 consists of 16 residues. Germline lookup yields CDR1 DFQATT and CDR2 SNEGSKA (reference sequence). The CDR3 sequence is CSASYFGEGVGDTQYF. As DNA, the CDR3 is TGCAGTGCTAGTTACTTTGGGGAAGGTGTGGGCGATACGCAGTATTTT.

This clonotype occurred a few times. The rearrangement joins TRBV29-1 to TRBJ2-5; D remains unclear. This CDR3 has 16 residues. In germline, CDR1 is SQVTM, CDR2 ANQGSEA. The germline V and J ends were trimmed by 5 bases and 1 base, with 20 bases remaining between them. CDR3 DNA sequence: TGCAGCGTTATAGGGCGGACCTCAACCCCCCAAGAGACCCAGTACTTC. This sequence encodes CSVIGRTSTPQETQYF.

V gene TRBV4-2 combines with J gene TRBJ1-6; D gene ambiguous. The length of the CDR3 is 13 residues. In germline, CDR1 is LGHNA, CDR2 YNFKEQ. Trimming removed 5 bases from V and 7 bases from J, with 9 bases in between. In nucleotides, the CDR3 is TGTGCCAGCAGCACAGATGGGAATTCACCCCTCCACTTT. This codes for CASSTDGNSPLHF.

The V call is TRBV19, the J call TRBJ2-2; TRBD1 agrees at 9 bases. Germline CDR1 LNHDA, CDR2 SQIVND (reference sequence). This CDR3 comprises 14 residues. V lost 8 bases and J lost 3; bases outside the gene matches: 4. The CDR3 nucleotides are TGTGCCAGTGGACAGGGGACCCACACCGGGGAGCTGTTTTTT. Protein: CASGQGTHTGELFF.

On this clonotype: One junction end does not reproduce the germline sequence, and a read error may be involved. CDR3 amino acids: CVSSLAIGGAGNEKLFF. The CDR3 DNA reads TGCGTCAGCAGCTTGGCCATCGGGGGAGCTGGAAATGAAAAACTGTTTTTT. This chain connects TRBV5-1 to TRBJ1-4; tentatively, D is TRBD1 (5 bases). Germline V lookup: CDR1 SGHRS, CDR2 YFSETQ. The CDR3 is 17 amino acids. The full variable domain, with the rest looked up from reference TRBV5-1 and TRBJ1-4, is KAGVTQTPRYLIKTRGQQVTLSCSPISGHRSVSWYQQTPGQGLQFLFEYFSETQRNKGNFPGRFSGRQFSNSRSEMNVSTLELGDSALYLCVSSLAIGGAGNEKLFFGSGTQLSVL.

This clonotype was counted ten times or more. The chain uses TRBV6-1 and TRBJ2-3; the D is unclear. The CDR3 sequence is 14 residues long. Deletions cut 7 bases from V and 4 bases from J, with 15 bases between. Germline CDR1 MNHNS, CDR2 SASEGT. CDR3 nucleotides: TGTGCCAGCAAGACAACTCAAAGGGCAGATACGCAGTATTTT. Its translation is CASKTTQRADTQYF.

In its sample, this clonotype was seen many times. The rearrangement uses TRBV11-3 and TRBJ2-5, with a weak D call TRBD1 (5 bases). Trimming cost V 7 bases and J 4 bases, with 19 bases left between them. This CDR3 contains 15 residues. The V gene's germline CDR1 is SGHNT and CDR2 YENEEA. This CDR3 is CASTNYPQVGETQYF. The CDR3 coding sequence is TGTGCCAGCACTAACTACCCACAGGTTGGAGAGACCCAGTACTTC.

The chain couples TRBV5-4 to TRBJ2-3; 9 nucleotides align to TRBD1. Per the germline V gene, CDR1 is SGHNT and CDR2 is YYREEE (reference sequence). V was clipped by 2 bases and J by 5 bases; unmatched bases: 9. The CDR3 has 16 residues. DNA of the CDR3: TGTGCCAGCAGCTTATTATCGGGACAGGGTGGAGATACGCAGTATTTT. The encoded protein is CASSLLSGQGGDTQYF.

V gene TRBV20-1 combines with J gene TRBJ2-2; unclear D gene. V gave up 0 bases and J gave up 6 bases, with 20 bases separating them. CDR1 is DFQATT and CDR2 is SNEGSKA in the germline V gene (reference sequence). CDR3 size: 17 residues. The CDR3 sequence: CSARDRDFRKGPGELFF. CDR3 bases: TGCAGTGCTAGAGATCGTGACTTCAGAAAGGGTCCCGGGGAGCTGTTTTTT.

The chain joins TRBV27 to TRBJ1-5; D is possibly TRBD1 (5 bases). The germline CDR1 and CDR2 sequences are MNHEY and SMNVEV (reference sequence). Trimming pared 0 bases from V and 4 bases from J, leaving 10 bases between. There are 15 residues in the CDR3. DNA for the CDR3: TGTGCCAGCAGTTTATCGGGGGGGATGAATCAGCCCCAGCATTTT. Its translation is CASSLSGGMNQPQHF.